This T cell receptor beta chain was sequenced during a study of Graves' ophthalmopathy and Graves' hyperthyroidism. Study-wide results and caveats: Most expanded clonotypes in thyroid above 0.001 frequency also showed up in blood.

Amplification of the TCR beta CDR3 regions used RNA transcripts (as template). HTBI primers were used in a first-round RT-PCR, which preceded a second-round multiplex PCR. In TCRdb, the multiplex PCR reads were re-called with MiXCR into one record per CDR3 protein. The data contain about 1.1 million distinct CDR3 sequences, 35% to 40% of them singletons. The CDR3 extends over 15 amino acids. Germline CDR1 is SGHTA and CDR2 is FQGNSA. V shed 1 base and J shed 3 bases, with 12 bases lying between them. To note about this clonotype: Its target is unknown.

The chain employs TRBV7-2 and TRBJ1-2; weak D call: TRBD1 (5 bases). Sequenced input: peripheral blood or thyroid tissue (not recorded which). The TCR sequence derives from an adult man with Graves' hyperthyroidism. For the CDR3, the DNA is TGTGCCAGCAGCTTAGGGGTGGGGCCCGACTATGGCTACACCTTC. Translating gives CASSLGVGPDYGYTF.